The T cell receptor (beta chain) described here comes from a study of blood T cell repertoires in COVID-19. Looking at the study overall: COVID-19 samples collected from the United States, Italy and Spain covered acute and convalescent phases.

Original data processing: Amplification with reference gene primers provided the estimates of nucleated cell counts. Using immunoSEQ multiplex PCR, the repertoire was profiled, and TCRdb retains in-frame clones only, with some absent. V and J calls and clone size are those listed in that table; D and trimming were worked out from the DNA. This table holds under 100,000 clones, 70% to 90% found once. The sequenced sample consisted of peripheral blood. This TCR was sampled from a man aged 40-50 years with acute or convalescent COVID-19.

CDR3 protein: CAWNAPWGYTF. Written as DNA, the CDR3 is TGTGCCTGGAATGCGCCGTGGGGCTACACCTTC. The J gene is TRBJ1-2, the V gene TRBV30; D is unresolved. This CDR3 has 11 amino acids. With 4 bases removed from V and 8 bases from J, the gap between germline ends came to 11 bases. In germline, CDR1 is GTSNPN, CDR2 SVGIG (reference sequence).